This T cell receptor (beta chain) appears in the sequencing data of a study of cytomegalovirus exposure and HLA in healthy donors. A word on this clone: The antigen remains unidentified.

The CDR3 is 15 residues long. CDR1 and CDR2 from the germline V gene are SGHTA and FQGTGA. Trimming pared 4 bases from V and 11 bases from J, leaving 18 bases between. Study findings and constraints: Among CMV-associated TCR beta chains, most appeared HLA-restricted in a later analysis. In vitro data verified a few CMV-associated chains as specific for CMV antigens.

Amplification used 60 Vbeta primers and 13 Jbeta primers. The assay was immunoSEQ multiplex PCR, and TCRdb's table has in-frame clones only and misses some. This table has 100,000 to 150,000 clones, more than 60% appearing once. Sequencing was carried out using PBMCs. V usage is TRBV7-3 and J usage is TRBJ2-6, with TRBD1 as a possible D gene (6 bases). This clonotype originated in a woman in her fifties or sixties in good health and CMV-seropositive. CDR3 DNA sequence: TGTGCCAGCAGCTCCGACAGGTCCGCAAGGGACGTCCTGACTTTC. This gives the protein CASSSDRSARDVLTF. The variable domain in full, completed from reference TRBV7-3 and TRBJ2-6, reads GAGVSQTPSNKVTEKGKYVELRCDPISGHTALYWYRQSLGQGPEFLIYFQGTGAADDSGLPNDRFFAVRPEGSVSTLKIQRTERGDSAVYLCASSSDRSARDVLTFGAGSRLTVL.